In its sample, the clone carrying this T cell receptor (beta chain) was seen a few times. The identical CDR3 is also encoded by other nucleotide sequences in the sample. The data are from a study of shared clonotypes between healthy human individuals. Libraries were prepared by immunoSEQ multiplex PCR; TCRdb keeps only in-frame clonotypes and omits some of them. This repertoire shows over a million clones, approximately 68% found once; its top ten account for over 1.3%. The V gene's germline CDR1 is SGHAT and CDR2 FQNNGV. This CDR3 region has 15 residues. The ends were cut back, 1 base at V and 4 bases at J, with 11 bases in the middle.

The rearrangement uses TRBV11-2 and TRBJ1-5; possibly TRBD1 for D (5 bases). This clonotype was obtained from a man aged 18 to 30 in good health. Material: memory CD4+ T cells sorted from blood. Subset in this sample: CD45RA-negative fraction. The CDR3 spells CASSLAPGGNQPQHF. CDR3 bases: TGTGCCAGCAGCTTAGCCCCGGGGGGAAATCAGCCCCAGCATTTT.